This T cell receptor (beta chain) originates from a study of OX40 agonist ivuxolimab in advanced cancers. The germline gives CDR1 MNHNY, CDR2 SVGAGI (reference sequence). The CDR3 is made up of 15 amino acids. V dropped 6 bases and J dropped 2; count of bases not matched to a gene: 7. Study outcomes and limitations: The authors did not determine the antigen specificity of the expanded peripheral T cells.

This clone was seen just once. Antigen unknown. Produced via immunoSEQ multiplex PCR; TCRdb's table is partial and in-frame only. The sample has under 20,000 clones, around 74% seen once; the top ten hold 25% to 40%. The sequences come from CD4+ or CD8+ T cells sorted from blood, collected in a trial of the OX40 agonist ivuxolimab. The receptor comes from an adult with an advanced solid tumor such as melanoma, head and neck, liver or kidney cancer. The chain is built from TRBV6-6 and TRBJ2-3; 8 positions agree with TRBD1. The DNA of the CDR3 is TGTGCCAGCAGAATACGGGACAGGTACACAGATACGCAGTATTTT. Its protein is CASRIRDRYTDTQYF.